This TCR beta chain was sequenced during a study of Tregs in tolerant kidney transplant recipients. The protocol was immunoSEQ multiplex PCR, while the TCRdb copy is restricted to in-frame clones and leaves out a portion. The top ten clones hold approximately 0.5% of a sample with about 94,000 clones, 93% of them seen once. Unstimulated Tregs (CD4+CD25+CD127-) and CD4+CD25- non-Tregs were sorted from PBMCs. Trimming shortened V by 5 bases and J by 6 bases, and 15 bases separated the two germline ends. This CDR3 contains 14 residues. From germline, CDR1 is SGHRS and CDR2 YFSETQ. The rearrangement links TRBV5-1 to TRBJ2-1, with D possibly being TRBD2 (5 bases). The source material was CD4+ T cells from blood, sampled before the transplant. This TCR derives from a human donor who received a combined kidney and bone marrow transplant. The CDR3 loop reads CASRVAGDGNEQFF. In DNA form, the CDR3 reads TGCGCCAGCAGGGTGGCGGGCGATGGCAATGAGCAGTTCTTC.